The entry that follows covers one T cell receptor beta chain sequence. CDR1 SGHRS and CDR2 YFSETQ come from the germline V gene. CDR3 length: 17 amino acids. The V segment lost 1 base and the J segment 0 bases; nucleotides outside the gene matches: 7. The data originate from a study of blood T cell repertoires in COVID-19. The protocol was immunoSEQ multiplex PCR, while the TCRdb copy is restricted to in-frame clones and leaves out a portion. The table records around 120,000 clones, around 87% of them present only once. This clonotype originated in a woman in her sixties or seventies with COVID-19, enrolled during active disease. Sequenced: peripheral blood. The chain employs TRBV5-1 and TRBJ2-1; 7 bases are shared with TRBD1. CDR3: CASSLYSGGSSYNEQFF. The CDR3 DNA reads as TGCGCCAGCAGCTTGTACTCAGGGGGAAGCTCCTACAATGAGCAGTTCTTC.